The TCR beta chain under discussion was sequenced for a study of blood T cell repertoires in COVID-19. Study summary: Whether acute or convalescent, the COVID-19 samples came from the United States, Italy and Spain.

In the authors' workflow: Reference gene primer amplification yielded estimated nucleated cell counts. TCRdb's table, derived via immunoSEQ multiplex PCR, lists solely in-frame clones and lacks some. V, J and clone size are taken as reported in that table, and D and trimming were inferred from the DNA itself. The sample records about 150,000 clones, 70% to 85% being singletons. The CDR3 runs to 16 residues. The germline V gene encodes CDR1 SGHRS and CDR2 YFSETQ. The V segment lost 3 bases and the J segment 2 bases; nucleotides outside the gene matches: 4. This TCR was recovered from a woman older than 75 with acute or convalescent COVID-19. Source material: peripheral blood. The chain has TRBV5-1 and TRBJ2-5; 13 bases agree with TRBD2. The CDR3 is CASSSGTSGIQETQYF. Written as DNA, the CDR3 is TGCGCCAGCAGCTCTGGGACTAGCGGGATTCAAGAGACCCAGTACTTC.